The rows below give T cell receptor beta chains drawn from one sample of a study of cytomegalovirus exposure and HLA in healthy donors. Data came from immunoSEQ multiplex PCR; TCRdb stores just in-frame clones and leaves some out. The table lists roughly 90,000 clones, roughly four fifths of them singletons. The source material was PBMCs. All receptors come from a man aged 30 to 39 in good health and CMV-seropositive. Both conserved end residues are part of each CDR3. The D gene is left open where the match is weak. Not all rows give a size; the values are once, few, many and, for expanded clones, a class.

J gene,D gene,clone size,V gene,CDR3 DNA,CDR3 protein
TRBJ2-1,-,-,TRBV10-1,TGCGCCAGCAGTGAATCTGAGGGCCTGAACGATGAGCAGTTCTTC,CASSESEGLNDEQFF
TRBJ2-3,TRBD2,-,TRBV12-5,TGTGCTAGTGGTTTGGATAGCGGGAAAACAGATACGCAGTATTTT,CASGLDSGKTDTQYF
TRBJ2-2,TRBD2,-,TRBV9,TGTGCCAGCAGCGTAGAGGTAGCGGGAGGGCCGAGGGGCGGGGAGCTGTTTTTT,CASSVEVAGGPRGGELFF
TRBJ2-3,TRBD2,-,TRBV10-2,TGCGCCAGCAGTGTCGGACTAGCGGGAGGTAGCACAGATACGCAGTATTTT,CASSVGLAGGSTDTQYF
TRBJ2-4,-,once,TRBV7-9,TGTGCCAGCAGCTTATACGGTGAGGGGGTAGCCAAAAACATTCAGTACTTC,CASSLYGEGVAKNIQYF
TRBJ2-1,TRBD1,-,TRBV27,TGTGCCAGCAGCCCAAGGGACAGGGGGTTGGGTGAGCAGTTCTTC,CASSPRDRGLGEQFF
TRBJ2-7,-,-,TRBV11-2,TGTGCCAGCAGCTCTTCAGGGGTCTCCCACTACGAGCAGTACTTC,CASSSSGVSHYEQYF
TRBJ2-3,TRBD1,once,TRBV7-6,TGTGCCAGCAGTGACAGGGTTACAGATACGCAGTATTTT,CASSDRVTDTQYF
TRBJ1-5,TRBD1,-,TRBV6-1,TGTGCCAGCAGTGGGGCAGGGGGCGGCAATCAGCCCCAGCATTTT,CASSGAGGGNQPQHF
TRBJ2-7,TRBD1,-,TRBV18,TGTGCCAGCTCACCACCGGTAGGGGGCCACGAGCAGTACTTC,CASSPPVGGHEQYF
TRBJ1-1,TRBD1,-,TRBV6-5,TGTGCCAGCAGTTACCAAGGACAGGTCACTGAAGCTTTCTTT,CASSYQGQVTEAFF
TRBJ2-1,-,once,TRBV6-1,TGTGCCAGCAGTCCACGGTATATTCGTCCCAATGAGCAGTTCTTC,CASSPRYIRPNEQFF
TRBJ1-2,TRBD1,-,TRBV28,TGTGCCAGCAGTCCTCCGGGACAGGGACCTGGCTACACCTTC,CASSPPGQGPGYTF
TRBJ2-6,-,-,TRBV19,TGTGCCAGTAGGGACTCTCTTTGGGCCAACGTCCTGACTTTC,CASRDSLWANVLTF
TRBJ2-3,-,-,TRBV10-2,TGCGCCAGCAGCCTACTAGCATCAGATACGCAGTATTTT,CASSLLASDTQYF
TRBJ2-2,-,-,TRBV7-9,TGTGCCAGCAGCTTGCAGGAGGCCGGGGAGCTGTTTTTT,CASSLQEAGELFF
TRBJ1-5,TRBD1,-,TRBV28,TGTGCCAGCAGTTCCGCCGGGACAGGGGCCAATCAGCCCCAGCATTTT,CASSSAGTGANQPQHF
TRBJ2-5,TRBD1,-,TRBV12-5,TGTGCTAGTGGTTTGGACGGGACAGTGCAAGAGACCCAGTACTTC,CASGLDGTVQETQYF
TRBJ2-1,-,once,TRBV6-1,TGTGCCAGCAGAGAAGCCGGGACACTTTTATACAATGAGCAGTTCTTC,CASREAGTLLYNEQFF
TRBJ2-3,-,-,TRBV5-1,TGCGCCAGCAGCTTGGGCGGGAGCACAGATACGCAGTATTTT,CASSLGGSTDTQYF
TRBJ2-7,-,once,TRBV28,TGTGCCAGTAACCCAACAGGGCCCTCCTACGAGCAGTACTTC,CASNPTGPSYEQYF
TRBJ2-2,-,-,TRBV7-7,TGTGCCAGCAGCCCCTACGTGGGGGGCACCGGGGAGCTGTTTTTT,CASSPYVGGTGELFF
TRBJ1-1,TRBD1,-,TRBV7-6,TGTGCCAGCAGCAAGAGACCGGGACAGGGCCCAGGGACTGAAGCTTTCTTT,CASSKRPGQGPGTEAFF